This TCR beta chain emerged from a study of beta chain features in type 1 diabetes. In the case of this clone: Its antigen remains unknown.

Expressed TCRB transcripts were sequenced because the entire RNA isolate underwent reverse transcription. The method was immunoSEQ multiplex PCR; TCRdb's version includes in-frame clones alone and lacks a portion of them. The top ten hold about 0.017% of the sample, which has 250,000 to 300,000 clones, roughly an eighth seen once. Study results and limitations: Shortening that was moderate but significant affected the TCRB CDR3s of Type 1 diabetes patients in all four CD4+ subsets. The naive, central memory and Treg TCRB repertoires looked more alike in patients than they did in healthy donors.

V was pared by 3 bases and J by 0 bases, with 12 bases between. Germline CDR1 and CDR2: MDHEN and SYDVKM. The CDR3 is 15 residues long. J is TRBJ2-7 and V is TRBV28; a possible D gene is TRBD1 (6 bases). The receptor was derived from a man aged 30 to 39 with type 1 diabetes. Sequenced material: naive CD4+ T cells from blood. CDR3 coding DNA: TGTGCCAGCAGTTTTCGGGACACTTTCTCCTACGAGCAGTACTTC. This translates into CASSFRDTFSYEQYF.